This entry describes one T cell receptor beta chain. The antigen is undetermined. Primed by a sample-barcoded 5' primer and a J-beta primer mix, a second PCR proceeded for about 7 to 11 cycles. TCRdb used MiXCR to reprocess the 5' RACE reads, holding one entry per CDR3 protein. The repertoire has about 680,000 distinct CDR3 sequences, around 45% of them found once; the top ten carry roughly 31%. The data belong to a study of blood T cells in healthy people across ages. Study at large: Every two T cells gave about one barcoded beta molecule via template switching. Study-wide results and limits: Diversity estimated from one million T cells was considered an underestimate. Long-lived donors had more naive CD4+ cells and higher diversity than aged donors. Older individuals had lower TCR beta diversity per million T cells (the decline was roughly linear).

This CDR3 is 13 amino acids long. Between the trimmed V and J ends, which lost 4 bases and 1 base, there was a span of 10 bases. From germline, CDR1 is SQVTM and CDR2 ANQGSEA. The source of this sequence is a woman between 55 and 75 years old in good health. The V gene is TRBV29-1, the J gene TRBJ1-1; D possibly corresponds to TRBD1 (5 bases). The sample consisted of blood. The chain's CDR3 is CSVGRGRNTEAFF. The CDR3 nucleotides are TGCAGCGTTGGGAGGGGCAGGAACACTGAAGCTTTCTTT.